These 21 T cell receptor beta chains were sequenced from one sample in a study of T cell repertoires in cytomegalovirus infection (dated by TCRdb to between 2018 and 2020). These receptors' antigens are unknown. TCRdb names Illumina HiSeq 1500 as the instrument used. Starting from the raw public reads, TCRdb applied fastp trimming at Q25, assembled clones with MiXCR and retained in-frame beta chains. Rows with one shared CDR3 protein collapse into an entry with the most common genes and DNA. This sample is represented by about half a million distinct CDR3 sequences; 30% to 40% of them were singletons. 15% to 20% of the sample goes to the ten largest clones. This specimen's treatment or condition label, per the study, means: in vitro stimulation with specific CMV peptide epitopes to enrich CMV-specific T cells. Sequenced material: cultured PBMCs, taken from culture after CMV antigen stimulation. Receptor source: a human donor in good health (CMV status not recorded). Some clones in this sample may be carry-over from other donors' samples.

The J gene is TRBJ1-5, the V gene TRBV5-6, with 9 bases aligning to TRBD1. The V gene end was trimmed by 0 bases and the J gene end by 3 bases; junction bases not matched to a gene: 1. The CDR3 has 15 amino acids. Germline CDR1 and CDR2: SGHDT and YYEEEE. The CDR3 loop is CASSLGQGVNQPQHF. The CDR3 DNA sequence: TGTGCCAGCAGCTTGGGACAGGGGGTCAATCAGCCCCAGCATTTT. The full variable domain, with the rest looked up from reference TRBV5-6 and TRBJ1-5, is DAGVTQSPTHLIKTRGQQVTLRCSPKSGHDTVSWYQQALGQGPQFIFQYYEEEERQRGNFPDRFSGHQFPNYSSELNVNALLLGDSALYLCASSLGQGVNQPQHFGDGTRLSIL.

The chain combines TRBV7-2 with TRBJ2-7, with 12 bases lining up with TRBD2. The CDR3 is made up of 16 amino acids. Germline values: CDR1 SGHTA, CDR2 FQGNSA. V lost 5 bases, J lost 2 bases, and 7 bases stayed unmatched. CDR3 protein: CASSVTSGRAPYEQYF. The DNA of the CDR3 is TGTGCCAGCAGCGTGACTAGCGGGAGAGCGCCCTACGAGCAGTACTTC.

The CDR3 coding sequence is TGTGCCAGCAGTTTATACAGATTGACAACTAATGAAAAACTGTTTTTT. It specifies CASSLYRLTTNEKLFF. The gene calls are TRBV28 and TRBJ1-4, with no clear D. Trimming removed 1 base from V and 0 bases from J, with 9 bases in between. The CDR3 length is 16 residues. CDR1 is MDHEN and CDR2 is SYDVKM in the germline V gene.

The J gene is TRBJ2-5, the V gene TRBV7-2; 7 bases agree with TRBD2. Trimming removed 1 base from V and 2 bases from J; junction bases left unmatched: 4. The CDR3 spans 15 residues. Germline CDR1 is SGHTA and CDR2 is FQGNSA. The CDR3 region has the DNA TGTGCCAGCAGCTTAGAGCTGGGGGGGCAAGAGACCCAGTACTTC. It is translated as CASSLELGGQETQYF.

The rearrangement links TRBV6-1 to TRBJ1-4, with no clear D. Trimming removed 6 bases from V and 11 bases from J, with 16 bases in between. Germline V gives CDR1 MNHNS, CDR2 SASEGT. There are 13 residues in the CDR3. In DNA form, the CDR3 reads TGTGCCAGCAGACAGTCGAGTGAAGTGAAACTGTTTTTT. It translates to CASRQSSEVKLFF.

V gene TRBV20-1 combines with J gene TRBJ1-1, with TRBD1 matching over 10 bases. In germline, CDR1 is DFQATT, CDR2 SNEGSKA (reference sequence). With V trimmed by 2 bases and J by 5 bases, 5 bases remained unmatched. The CDR3 runs to 14 residues. CDR3 loop: CSARTGQGKTEAFF. CDR3 sequence (DNA): TGCAGTGCTAGAACGGGACAGGGGAAAACTGAAGCTTTCTTT.

This clonotype came up a few times. The CDR3 sequence: CASRTWTDLILAKNIQYF. The CDR3 region has the DNA TGTGCCAGCAGGACCTGGACAGACCTAATACTAGCCAAAAACATTCAGTACTTC. The rearrangement uses TRBV6-1 and TRBJ2-4, with D possibly being TRBD1 (6 bases). The CDR3 covers 18 residues. Germline-derived CDR1 and CDR2 are MNHNS and SASEGT. Trimming took 6 bases from V and 0 from J, leaving 21 bases between them.

The chain is built from TRBV5-5 and TRBJ1-4; D is possibly TRBD1 (6 bases). V was shortened by 4 bases and J by 0 bases, with 10 bases between the two germline ends. The CDR3 extends over 15 amino acids. Per the germline V gene, CDR1 is SGHKS and CDR2 is YYEKEE (reference sequence). The CDR3 reads CASSGGPATNEKLFF. CDR3 DNA sequence: TGTGCCAGCAGCGGGGGCCCCGCAACTAATGAAAAACTGTTTTTT.

The V gene is TRBV7-6, the J gene TRBJ1-1; D might be TRBD1 (5 bases). There are 14 residues in the CDR3. Deletions cut 5 bases from V and 4 bases from J, with 14 bases between. From germline, CDR1 is SGHVS and CDR2 FNYEAQ. The CDR3 coding sequence is TGTGCCAGCAGCCGAAGCCGGGACCTCACTGAAGCTTTCTTT. It yields the protein CASSRSRDLTEAFF.

The chain combines TRBV20-1 with TRBJ2-7; TRBD1 or TRBD2 may be the D gene (5 bases each). From germline, CDR1 is DFQATT and CDR2 SNEGSKA (reference sequence). V lost 3 bases and J 2 bases, leaving 32 bases between the germline ends. CDR3 length equals 20 residues. The CDR3 is CSARPLAGVSDRDHPYEQYF. CDR3 bases: TGCAGTGCTAGGCCACTGGCGGGTGTAAGTGACCGGGACCACCCCTACGAGCAGTACTTC.

This chain links TRBV29-1 with TRBJ1-1; D unclear. The V and J ends lost 1 base and 6 bases respectively, with 9 bases between them. CDR1 and CDR2 (germline): SQVTM, ANQGSEA. The CDR3 is 12 residues long. The CDR3 loop reads CSVEVLTSEAFF. CDR3 DNA sequence: TGCAGCGTTGAAGTATTGACCTCTGAAGCTTTCTTT.

The chain combines TRBV12-3 or TRBV12-4 with TRBJ1-2, with TRBD1 matching over 10 bases. The CDR3 covers 16 residues. V shed 1 base and J 4 bases; nucleotides not matched to a gene: 6. CDR3 region: CASSLVGGTGAYGYTF. The CDR3 DNA is TGTGCCAGCAGTTTAGTGGGCGGGACAGGGGCCTATGGCTACACCTTC.

This clonotype came up a few times. The chain combines TRBV4-1 with TRBJ2-7, with 7 bases aligning to TRBD1. This CDR3 spans 18 amino acids. The junction had 11 bases not matched to a gene; V was cut back by 0 bases and J by 0 bases. Germline CDR1 and CDR2: MGHRA and YSYEKL. The CDR3 DNA sequence: TGCGCCAGCAGCCAAGATCATTCTTTGGGGACAGTCTCCTACGAGCAGTACTTC. Its protein is CASSQDHSLGTVSYEQYF.

The chain combines TRBV18 with TRBJ2-7; 11 bases align to TRBD1. The CDR3 sequence is 16 residues long. Per the germline V gene, CDR1 is KGHSH and CDR2 is LQKENI. The V gene end was trimmed by 2 bases and the J gene end by 2 bases; junction bases not matched to a gene: 5. The CDR3 DNA follows: TGTGCCAGCTCACCAGGACAGGGGGCTGGGACCTACGAGCAGTACTTC. It translates to CASSPGQGAGTYEQYF.

V and J are TRBV25-1 and TRBJ2-5; no definite D call. The CDR3 is 16 residues long. Trimming took off 0 bases at V and 0 bases at J, with 11 bases between the two ends. CDR1 is MGHDK and CDR2 is SYGVNS in the germline V gene. The DNA of the CDR3 is TGTGCCAGCAGTGAATATCCGGGCAGACACCAAGAGACCCAGTACTTC. It encodes CASSEYPGRHQETQYF.

This chain links TRBV20-1 with TRBJ2-1; TRBD2 aligns across 9 bases. Germline V CDR1 and CDR2: DFQATT, SNEGSKA (reference sequence). Unmatched junction bases numbered 15, after V lost 2 bases and J lost 10 bases. The CDR3 has 16 residues. The CDR3 DNA follows: TGCAGTGCTAGAAACATCAGGCGGGAGGGCCGCCAGGAGCAGTTCTTC. Its translation: CSARNIRREGRQEQFF.

This clonotype was counted a few times. The V call is TRBV7-2, the J call TRBJ2-3; D uncertain. CDR1 is SGHTA, CDR2 FQGNSA, per germline. V was shortened by 1 base and J by 5 bases, with 10 bases between the two germline ends. The CDR3 is 14 residues long. The CDR3 protein is CASSLGPPQDTQYF. In DNA form, the CDR3 reads TGTGCCAGCAGCTTAGGGCCCCCCCAAGATACGCAGTATTTT.

This clonotype was recorded a few times. The V and J genes are TRBV7-2 and TRBJ1-1; 7 bases fit TRBD1. The V gene's germline CDR1 is SGHTA and CDR2 FQGNSA. Germline trimming cut 0 bases from V and 3 bases from J; bases unmatched to any gene: 4. The CDR3 sequence is 15 residues long. The CDR3 DNA follows: TGTGCCAGCAGCTTAGCGGGACAGACTTACACTGAAGCTTTCTTT. This gives the protein CASSLAGQTYTEAFF.

V usage is TRBV12-3 or TRBV12-4 and J usage is TRBJ2-2; 11 bases line up with TRBD2. The CDR3 length is 16 residues. The junction had 9 bases not matched to a gene; V was cut back by 7 bases and J by 5 bases. CDR3 bases: TGTGCCAGCACAATCACTAGCGGGAGCGGGACCGGGGAGCTGTTTTTT. This gives the protein CASTITSGSGTGELFF.

This clonotype was recorded once. J is TRBJ2-3 and V is TRBV7-9; 10 bases align to TRBD2. Trimming cost V 4 bases and J 6 bases; bases outside gene matches: 7. The CDR3 loop spans 15 amino acids. Germline CDR1 SEHNR, CDR2 FQNEAQ (reference sequence). CDR3 sequence: CASSSTLAGDDTQYF. Here the CDR3 DNA reads TGTGCCAGCAGCTCGACCCTAGCGGGAGACGATACGCAGTATTTT. Filled out from reference TRBV7-9 and TRBJ2-3, the complete variable domain reads DTGVSQNPRHKITKRGQNVTFRCDPISEHNRLYWYRQTLGQGPEFLTYFQNEAQLEKSRLLSDRFSAERPKGSFSTLEIQRTEQGDSAMYLCASSSTLAGDDTQYFGPGTRLTVL.

The V gene is TRBV7-2, the J gene TRBJ1-2, with D hard to call. Between the trimmed V and J ends, which lost 3 bases and 8 bases, there was a span of 7 bases. Per the germline V gene, CDR1 is SGHTA and CDR2 is FQGNSA. The CDR3 runs to 11 residues. CDR3 DNA sequence: TGTGCCAGCAGCTTCCTTCGAGGCTACACCTTC. Translating gives CASSFLRGYTF.